This TCR beta chain was obtained from a study of CD4+ T cells in melanoma. General observations from the study: CD8+ T cell, macrophage and B cell function reportedly correlated with neoantigen-specific CD4+ T cells. Neoantigen-specific CD4+ T cells in melanoma reportedly had diverse differentiation states.

CDR3 length: 14 amino acids. V shed 1 base and J shed 5 bases, with 8 bases lying between them. From germline, CDR1 is SGHAT and CDR2 FQNNGV. Sequencing used immunoSEQ multiplex PCR; TCRdb keeps in-frame clones, though not all of them. The repertoire holds about 140,000 clones, with around 90% as singletons. Details on this clone: As yet, its antigen is unknown.

The chain has TRBV11-2 and TRBJ2-2; D not certain. The source of this sequence is a human donor with melanoma. The CDR3 reads CASSLVVLTGELFF. In nucleotides, the CDR3 is TGTGCCAGCAGCTTAGTGGTGTTGACCGGGGAGCTGTTTTTT.